What follows describes a single TCR beta chain. No cognate antigen has been identified for it. The input lacks base qualities; no much larger clone sits a single base away. This entry comes from a study of cytomegalovirus exposure and HLA in healthy donors (dated by TCRdb to 2015 to 2018). General notes on the study: In an earlier analysis of roughly 590 of the donors, 276 Gb of sequence data and 117 million unique TCR beta sequences from about 180 million T cells were reported. An early release covering approximately 600 HLA-typed donors comprised approximately 290 gigabases of sequencing data and about 90 million unique TCR sequences. The genetic ancestry cluster associated with self-reported Caucasian donors included 80% to 90% of the roughly 410 genotyped donors. The aim of the study was to test whether cataloging public T cell receptors could identify signatures of past pathogen exposure. Using immunosequencing, the study profiled T cell repertoires from around 670 subjects and related those repertoires to cytomegalovirus serostatus. A separate validation cohort of roughly 130 different subjects was used in addition to the approximately 610-subject first cohort. The study combined high-throughput TCR immunosequencing, statistical association of individual TCRs with disease status, and machine learning to predict cytomegalovirus infection status. In a later analysis, previously published TCR beta repertoires from 670 or so donors were re-analyzed and high-resolution HLA genotyping was added so that TCR occurrence patterns could be studied. The later analysis used no new phenotypic data to find candidate immune exposures, relying instead on TCR beta sequences and their occurrence across donors. In an earlier analysis of 587 of the donors, high-throughput TCR beta sequencing was used to judge whether each TCR beta V gene segment behaved as functional or pseudogenic. Alongside the repertoire data, information on donor age, sex, ethnicity and CMV serostatus was compiled. A later genetic analysis used genome-wide SNP genotypes for about 55% of the 666 donors, treating that subset as a discovery cohort. Every discovery cohort repertoire had been produced on one sequencing platform. HLA typing included class I and class II loci at four-digit resolution. Typing coverage differed by locus: A, B, C, DRB1 and DQB1 were typed in roughly 629-630 donors, DQA1 in 522, DPA1 in approximately 600, and DPB1 in 400 to 490. Roughly five DR-DQ haplotypes were handled as single units for association and clustering because linkage in the cohort was strong. Among around 400 genotyped donors of the cohort, an average of approximately 240,000 unique TCR beta nucleotide sequences were sequenced per donor, roughly 20% of them non-productive.

The method was the immunoSEQ multiplex PCR assay. A mixture of 60 forward primers for TCR Vbeta segments and 13 reverse primers for TCR Jbeta segments was used in the multiplex PCR. Amplification of the CDR3 region of rearranged TCR beta genes was performed with a multiplex PCR assay on genomic DNA. The Illumina HiSeq System was used to sequence the amplified TCR beta libraries as 87-base-pair reads. The source study handled its data this way. In a later analysis, about 80 million unique TCR beta chains were counted across the 500 to 700 repertoires, and about 9.9 million of these chains were shared by at least two donors. To remove PCR and sequencing errors, raw reads were error-corrected and collapsed into unique sequences using a nearest-neighbor algorithm that merged closely related sequences. V, D and J gene segments were assigned by aligning CDR3 sequences to IMGT reference sequences. Each retained sequence needed at least a six-nucleotide match to both a V gene segment and a J gene segment. A rearrangement counted as productive if the CDR3 had no stop codons and remained in frame with V and J, and every other rearrangement counted as non-productive. CDR3 was defined by IMGT convention, running from the second conserved V-encoded cysteine to the conserved J-encoded phenylalanine. The earlier analysis of about 610 of the donors excluded sequences that lacked an unambiguous match to a single V gene segment. An earlier analysis of roughly 590 of the donors called V segments functional above 56.7% productive rearrangements and segregating when the between-donor standard deviation exceeded 5%. A statistical classification framework was developed to diagnose cytomegalovirus status using the catalog of TCR beta chain sequences. A later analysis assigned V and J genes by comparing TCR nucleotide sequences with IMGT/GENE-DB human TR gene sequences. In a later analysis, CDR3 sequences and most-parsimonious VDJ recombination scenarios were assigned using the TCRdist pipeline. In a later analysis, each TCR beta chain was defined by its CDR3 amino acid sequence together with its V-gene family, and reads lacking a unique V-gene family were excluded. In a later analysis, 450 to 600 highly shared, low-generation-probability nucleotide sequences were removed to address suspected cross-contamination and a sequencing artifact. In a later analysis, a clonal expansion index for each public chain was calculated from normalized within-repertoire ranks of inferred template counts. A later analysis computed generation probabilities with a VDJ recombination model fitted to out-of-frame rearrangements, and checked the results against IGoR. Hypergeometric tests were used in a later analysis to score TCR-TCR, TCR-HLA and TCR-CMV co-occurrence, with a repertoire-size bias correction applied to the TCR pairs. To estimate false discovery rates, a later analysis permuted the HLA or CMV assignments 20 times. In a later analysis, co-occurring TCRs were grouped with DBSCAN, and TCRdist sequence similarity was added when clustering was performed within HLA-allele-positive subsets. Repertoires with fewer than 30,000 or more than 120,000 public chains, plus five repertoires with anomalous nucleotide sharing, were excluded from co-occurrence clustering. TCRdb took this table from immuneACCESS and kept in-frame rearrangements with V and J called. Such tables lack part of the clones; where checked against another copy, unresolved V genes explain under half of the gap, and the rest is unexplained. V, J and clone size are those of that table, while D and trimming were read from the DNA. This sample holds 95,000 to 150,000 clones; roughly 78% were observed only once. Approximately 3.8% of the sample lies in the top ten.

The cohort consisted of 600 to 700 healthy bone marrow donors. At the time of sampling, all cohort members were nominally healthy, though unrecorded immune exposures were likely present. The donor tested CMV seronegative and was one of the 352 seronegative cohort members. Every donor gave a peripheral blood sample, and the peripheral blood mononuclear cells from that sample were used for TCR beta sequencing. Genomic DNA extraction from the blood cell samples was performed with the Qiagen DNeasy Blood Extraction Kit. The germline V gene (reference sequence) provides CDR1 MNHEY and CDR2 SMNVEV. V lost 6 bases and J lost 11 bases; the stretch between them is 22 bases long. The CDR3 contains 14 residues, cysteine and phenylalanine counted. Here the CDR3 DNA is all that survives: 42 bases in frame from base 1. The research as a whole found: A further reported finding was that TCR beta sequences accurately predicted the HLA-A and HLA-B alleles for most subjects in the first cohort. Roughly 17 rarely observed V segments, including chromosome 9 orphons, were excluded from the earlier analysis of approximately 600 of the donors because counts were too low. Correlated functional status among segregating V segments might reflect linkage disequilibrium, but an unknown experimental factor could not be ruled out. The presence/absence analyses assumed that sequencing depth was roughly uniform across donors, and that assumption may not be true. In a later analysis, TCR association rates were found to vary across HLA loci, with the most associated TCRs seen for DRB1 alleles and the fewest for HLA-C alleles. Most CMV-associated TCR beta chains appeared to be HLA-restricted in a later analysis, and the HLA associations seemed to be driven largely by CMV exposure. In this cohort, only TCR beta chains were sequenced, and detectable features were limited by the absence of alpha or paired-chain data. According to a later analysis, parvovirus B19, influenza, CMV and Epstein-Barr virus appeared linked to several top co-occurrence clusters. The sequencing pipeline was judged likely to have produced a cluster of highly shared sequence variants as a technical artifact. Assigning TCR associations to individual alleles was difficult when HLA alleles, especially DR and DQ, strongly co-occurred. HLA typing was unavailable for some donors at each locus, so association tests used only the typed subset. It was suggested by the authors that the approach could potentially be generalized to other disease states and immunological phenotypes. Across donors, most TCR sequences were observed very rarely, whereas some public TCRs were present in many individuals. In a later genetic analysis, fewer N-insertions in productive TCRs were reported among donors in an Asian-associated ancestry cluster than the roughly 710-donor mean. The classifier was reported to diagnose cytomegalovirus status with high specificity and sensitivity in both the original and validation cohorts. In vitro tests confirmed that three of the cytomegalovirus-associated TCR beta chains recognize cytomegalovirus antigens. In a later analysis, 16,951 TCR beta sequences were associated with specific HLA alleles at a false discovery rate of 0.05. An earlier analysis of approximately 540 of the donors showed that most TCR beta V segments appeared in productive rearrangements either about 87% or about 30% of the time, which broadly matched IMGT annotations. The 87-base-pair reads could not distinguish some IMGT-functional V segments, including TRBV6-2 and TRBV6-3, so those segments were excluded. Compared with equally common non-associated chains, HLA-associated TCR beta chains in a later analysis were more clonally expanded and had lower generation probabilities. In the study, some 160 TCR beta chains were listed as associated with cytomegalovirus. V-gene and J-gene trimming of TCR beta chains was associated with a missense DCLRE1C variant in a later genetic analysis, and the association was replicated in an independent cohort. Immune exposure information for the cohort was limited to CMV serostatus.

The sequence was obtained from a man younger than 45 in good health and CMV-seronegative. Sequenced: PBMCs. The chain links TRBV27 with TRBJ2-5; possibly the D gene is TRBD1, per 5 matching bases. The DNA reads as follows: TGTGCCAGCAGCTATGGCAGGGCACTGAATGAGCAGTACTTC. This translates into CASSYGRALNEQYF.